Below are 7 T cell receptor beta chains sequenced from a single sample in a study of T cells in localized non-small cell lung cancer. The repertoire was sequenced with immunoSEQ multiplex PCR; TCRdb's copy has only in-frame clones and lacks some. The sample holds 2,000 to 2,500 clones; 25% are singletons and the top ten take around 24%. The input for sequencing was lung tumor tissue, taken before any cancer treatment. These TCRs come from a man between 40 and 69 years old with stage II lung adenocarcinoma.

The V call is TRBV6-8, the J call TRBJ1-1; D is perhaps TRBD1 (5 bases). From germline, CDR1 is MNHGY and CDR2 SAAAGT. CDR3 length: 14 amino acids. The V end lost 6 bases, the J end lost 1 base, and 12 bases lay between the germline ends. The CDR3 protein is CASSLGTGNTEAFF. In DNA form, the CDR3 reads TGTGCCAGCAGCCTCGGGACGGGGAACACTGAAGCTTTCTTT.

This rearrangement joins TRBV28 to TRBJ1-1; no firm D call. Trimming took 2 bases from V and 1 from J, leaving 5 bases between them. The germline CDR1 and CDR2 sequences are MDHEN and SYDVKM. The CDR3 has 13 amino acids. CDR3 in DNA: TGTGCCAGCAGTTTAGTAGCGAACACTGAAGCTTTCTTT. Its protein is CASSLVANTEAFF.

This clone turned up a few times. The chain recombines TRBV6-8 with TRBJ1-1; TRBD1 matches 9 bases. V lost 6 bases and J lost 0; bases outside the gene matches: 8. From germline, CDR1 is MNHGY and CDR2 SAAAGT. The CDR3 consists of 16 residues. The CDR3: CASRGQGRLMNTEAFF. CDR3 nucleotide sequence: TGTGCCAGCAGGGGACAGGGCCGTCTCATGAACACTGAAGCTTTCTTT.

This clone was detected a few times. This chain links TRBV9 with TRBJ2-2, with unresolved D. Germline V gene sequence: CDR1 SGDLS, CDR2 YYNGEE. V was pared by 6 bases and J by 6 bases, with 9 bases between. This CDR3 contains 12 residues. The CDR3 spells CASNKDPGELFF. DNA of the CDR3: TGTGCCAGCAACAAAGACCCCGGGGAGCTGTTTTTT. The entire variable domain, with the rest obtained from reference TRBV9 and TRBJ2-2, is as follows: DSGVTQTPKHLITATGQRVTLRCSPRSGDLSVYWYQQSLDQGLQFLIQYYNGEERAKGNILERFSAQQFPDLHSELNLSSLELGDSALYFCASNKDPGELFFGEGSRLTVL.

This clone has a handful of counts. V usage is TRBV28 and J usage is TRBJ2-5, with a tentative D call TRBD2 (6 bases). CDR1 and CDR2 (germline): MDHEN, SYDVKM. The CDR3 runs to 13 residues. Deletions cut 3 bases from V and 4 bases from J, with 9 bases between. CDR3 sequence reads: CASSLFGGETQYF. For the CDR3, the DNA is TGTGCCAGCAGTTTGTTCGGGGGAGAGACCCAGTACTTC.

This clone ranks as medium-sized (0.01 to 0.1%). The genes are TRBV11-3 and TRBJ1-5; a weak D match, TRBD1 (5 bases). CDR1 is SGHNT and CDR2 is YENEEA in the germline V gene. CDR3 length equals 16 residues. V was trimmed by 1 base and J by 6 bases, leaving 16 bases between them. The CDR3 DNA sequence: TGTGCCAGCAGCTTAGTAATGGGGCAGGGTACTCAGCCCCAGCATTTT. This codes for CASSLVMGQGTQPQHF.

This clone was seen more than once but under ten times. The chain uses TRBV4-1 and TRBJ1-2; D gene uncertain. Germline assignment: CDR1 MGHRA and CDR2 YSYEKL. The CDR3 is 15 amino acids. V was cut by 0 bases and J by 0 bases, with 8 bases left in between. The CDR3 here is CASSQDGTSNYGYTF. Here the CDR3 DNA reads TGCGCCAGCAGCCAAGATGGCACCTCTAACTATGGCTACACCTTC.